The following is a TCR beta chain sequence with its context. The record originates from a study of blood T cell repertoires in COVID-19. Turning to the study itself: Material from acute and convalescent COVID-19 was sourced from the United States, Italy and Spain. PBMCs, B-cell-depleted T cells, or T cells were the source of the cDNA or gDNA that made up the material.

Methods used by the authors: Nucleated cell number was recorded as an estimate derived from reference gene primer amplification. The table came from immunoSEQ multiplex PCR; TCRdb's copy has only in-frame clones and leaves some out. The V and J calls and clone size are taken from that table; D and trimming were inferred from the DNA. The data show over 70,000 clones, about 75% seen once. The CDR3 loop spans 18 amino acids. Germline CDR1 reads MGHDK; CDR2 reads SYGVNS. Unmatched junction bases numbered 8, after V lost 1 base and J lost 2 bases. The chain joins TRBV25-1 to TRBJ2-6; the match to TRBD1 covers 7 bases. What was sequenced was peripheral blood. The clonotype comes from a woman at least 80 years old with acute or convalescent COVID-19. CDR3 in DNA: TGTGCCAGCAGTGAATCCGGACAAGGGACAGCTGGGGCCAACGTCCTGACTTTC. This codes for CASSESGQGTAGANVLTF.